Sequencing of this T cell receptor (beta chain) was carried out in a study of blood T cell repertoires in COVID-19 (dated by TCRdb to about 2020). Study-wide context: Samples covering the acute and convalescent phases of COVID-19 were provided by collaborators in the United States, Italy and Spain. The material from the prospective study consisted of cDNA or gDNA derived from T cells, B-cell-depleted T cells, or PBMCs. Subjects who had been exposed to COVID-19, were actively infected with it, or had recovered from it provided the deeply sampled blood TCRbeta repertoires that made up the dataset. A freely available public database, intended as a resource for researchers studying the immune response to SARS-CoV-2, is where the repertoires were released. Samples were obtained from the ongoing ImmuneRACE study (first 160 participants) and from some 1,300 subjects provided by 6 global collaborators. Nearly every sample came with metadata listing a de-identified subject ID, COVID-19 status, age in years and sex. Where HLA class I and class II types were available, the types were taken from metadata supplied by the sample provider, not from assay-based typing. Overall results and qualifications from the work: The quantity of clinical and demographic metadata differed by source and by participant and was supplied without curation.

As to this clone: Its recognized antigen is unknown. No base-level quality is on record; no much larger clone is a single base apart.

Whole blood was collected in K2EDTA tubes by collaborating institutions according to the institutions' own protocols. For TCRbeta analysis, collaborators shipped samples as frozen whole blood, isolated PBMCs, or DNA extracted from either of those sample types. The immunoSEQ Assay, a bias-controlled multiplex PCR, was used to amplify TCRbeta CDR3 regions from genomic DNA. The authors processed their data as follows. Within the assay, amplification of reference gene primers was used to estimate how many nucleated cells each sample contained. To quantify the absolute abundance of each unique TCRbeta CDR3 rearrangement, sequence reads were collapsed and filtered. Productive Simpson clonality was computed per sample as the square root of Simpson's diversity index over productive rearrangements. Drawn from immuneACCESS, this table holds only the in-frame rearrangements with V and J called that TCRdb kept. Clones are partly lost; checked studies trace under half to an unresolved V gene and leave the rest unexplained. Clone size and the V and J calls come from that table; the DNA yielded D and trimming. This sample gives 300,000 to 450,000 clones in total; 85% of them show up just once. More than 3% of the sample goes to the ten largest clones.

CDR1 is given as SGHAT and CDR2 as FQNNGV, both from the germline V gene. The V end loses 5 bases and the J end loses 1 base, and a stretch of 8 bases separates them. Reading from cysteine to phenylalanine, the CDR3 counts 13 amino acids. Kept here is only the CDR3 DNA, which spans 39 bases and is read in frame from base 1. The rearrangement combines TRBV11-2 with TRBJ1-1, with the D gene not clear enough to name. The source material was peripheral blood. The clonotype was recovered from a woman between 18 and 30 years old with acute or convalescent COVID-19. The DNA reads as follows: TGTGCCAGCAGCGGGCAGACGAACACTGAAGCTTTCTTT. Its product reads: CASSGQTNTEAFF.